This entry lists 31 T cell receptor beta chains sequenced from one sample in a study of T-cell reconstitution after alpha-beta-depleted transplantation in children. Construction of the TCRbeta library involved unique molecular identifiers. TCRdb reprocessed the PCR reads with MiXCR, giving one entry per CDR3 protein. This table has about 610,000 distinct CDR3 sequences, roughly a tenth appearing once. The specimen comprised PBMCs from the stem cell graft donor, sampled from the stem cell graft. These receptors were obtained from a human donor who donated a stem cell graft to a child with acute myeloid leukemia.

The gene calls are TRBV18 and TRBJ1-1; a possible D gene is TRBD1 (6 bases). This CDR3 has 16 amino acids. Between the trimmed V and J ends, which lost 3 bases and 6 bases, there was a span of 20 bases. CDR1 is KGHSH and CDR2 is LQKENI in the germline V gene. The CDR3 loop is CASSPLPGRGDAEAFF. The DNA for the CDR3 is TGTGCCAGCTCACCTTTACCAGGGAGGGGGGACGCTGAAGCTTTCTTT.

This clonotype was counted only a few times. The chain combines TRBV7-9 with TRBJ1-5; no clear D. V dropped 1 base and J dropped 2 bases, with 9 bases sitting between them. CDR3 size: 15 residues. Germline lookup yields CDR1 SEHNR and CDR2 FQNEAQ (reference sequence). CDR3 residues: CASSLDGSGNQPQHF. CDR3 sequence (DNA): TGTGCCAGCAGCTTAGATGGGAGTGGCAATCAGCCCCAGCATTTT.

In this sample, this clonotype turned up many times. The genes are TRBV29-1 and TRBJ2-1; 7 bases fit TRBD2. Per germline, CDR1 SQVTM and CDR2 ANQGSEA. The CDR3 covers 14 residues. V lost 5 bases, J lost 2 bases, and 6 bases stayed unmatched. CDR3 amino acids: CSVPTSETYNEQFF. In DNA, the CDR3 is TGCAGCGTTCCCACTAGCGAAACCTACAATGAGCAGTTCTTC.

There are a few counts of this clonotype. The chain couples TRBV12-3 or TRBV12-4 to TRBJ1-2; D is ambiguous. With 1 base removed from V and 12 bases from J, the gap between germline ends came to 9 bases. The CDR3 has 11 amino acids. This CDR3 is CASSLDQGNTF. The DNA for the CDR3 is TGTGCCAGCAGTTTAGACCAAGGAAACACCTTC.

This clonotype was observed once. This rearrangement joins TRBV19 to TRBJ2-2, with 12 bases aligning to TRBD2. Germline lookup yields CDR1 LNHDA and CDR2 SQIVND (reference sequence). This CDR3 has 17 amino acids. The V and J ends lost 1 base and 6 bases, in that order; junction bases with no gene match: 6. DNA for the CDR3: TGTGCCAGTAGTATAGCGGCTAGCGGGAGGGCCGCCGGGGAGCTGTTTTTT. It is translated as CASSIAASGRAAGELFF.

V usage is TRBV7-9 and J usage is TRBJ2-7, with 8 bases identical to TRBD1. Germline CDR1 and CDR2: SEHNR and FQNEAQ (reference sequence). J gave up 2 bases and V 3 bases, and 9 bases lay outside the gene matches. The CDR3 runs to 16 residues. The CDR3: CASSFRQGALAYEQYF. The CDR3 DNA sequence: TGTGCCAGCAGCTTCCGGCAGGGGGCTTTGGCCTACGAGCAGTACTTC.

This clonotype appeared a few times. The chain carries TRBV24-1 and TRBJ2-3; 7 bases line up with TRBD1. The J segment lost 2 bases and the V segment lost 4 bases, leaving 14 bases of the junction unmatched. From germline, CDR1 is KGHDR and CDR2 SFDVKD. The CDR3 contains 18 residues. This chain's CDR3 is CATSETTILQGNTDTQYF. The DNA for the CDR3 is TGTGCCACCAGTGAGACGACTATACTACAGGGGAACACAGATACGCAGTATTTT.

In this sample, this clonotype turned up a few times. The chain carries TRBV6-2 or TRBV6-3 and TRBJ1-6; unclear D gene. The CDR3 is 13 residues long. Germline-derived CDR1 and CDR2 are MNHEY and SVGEGT. V lost 5 bases, J lost 10 bases, and 12 bases lay in between. DNA for the CDR3: TGTGCCAGCAGTACAGACTCGGGGTCACCCCTCCACTTT. Translated, it gives CASSTDSGSPLHF.

This chain connects TRBV4-2 to TRBJ2-7; D is possibly TRBD1 or TRBD2 (6 bases each). CDR1 and CDR2 from the germline V gene are LGHNA and YNFKEQ. The V and J ends lost 4 bases and 0 bases respectively, with 13 bases between them. The CDR3 spans 15 residues. CDR3 sequence reads: CASSRTTGASYEQYF. Here the CDR3 DNA reads TGTGCCAGCAGCCGCACAACGGGGGCCTCCTACGAGCAGTACTTC.

The V and J genes are TRBV6-5 and TRBJ1-5; D possibly corresponds to TRBD1 (6 bases). The CDR3 totals 15 residues. The V end was cut by 4 bases, the J end by 4 bases, with 14 bases between. From germline, CDR1 is MNHEY and CDR2 SVGAGI. The chain's CDR3 is CASSSAQGGNQPQHF. The CDR3 bases are TGTGCCAGCAGTTCCGCACAGGGTGGGAATCAGCCCCAGCATTTT.

There are a few counts of this clonotype. This chain joins TRBV10-3 and TRBJ1-2; 9 bases fit TRBD1. Trimming cost V 6 bases and J 4 bases; bases outside gene matches: 3. The CDR3 sequence is 13 residues long. The V gene's germline CDR1 is ENHRY and CDR2 SYGVKD. The CDR3 DNA sequence: TGTGCCATCAGGGGACAGGGACCCTATGGCTACACCTTC. It specifies CAIRGQGPYGYTF.

This clonotype was counted many times. The chain employs TRBV7-2 and TRBJ2-5, with TRBD2 as a possible D gene (7 bases). Trimming removed 5 bases from V and 5 bases from J, with 21 bases in between. Germline V gives CDR1 SGHTA, CDR2 FQGNSA. The CDR3 spans 16 residues. In nucleotides, the CDR3 is TGTGCCAGCAGCCCCAGACTAGCAGGGGCCGGGGAGACCCAGTACTTC. Its translation: CASSPRLAGAGETQYF.

This clonotype turned up a few times. The rearrangement links TRBV20-1 to TRBJ1-1, with D hard to call. Germline V gene lookup returns CDR1 DFQATT and CDR2 SNEGSKA (reference sequence). Trimming stripped 0 bases from V and 6 bases from J, with 17 bases between. CDR3 size: 15 residues. This CDR3 is CSAREGSVIKAEAFF. CDR3 nucleotides: TGCAGTGCTAGAGAGGGGTCAGTCATAAAGGCTGAAGCTTTCTTT.

The V and J genes are TRBV7-3 and TRBJ2-3; D is undetermined. Germline lookup yields CDR1 SGHTA and CDR2 FQGTGA. Trimming removed 4 bases from V and 3 bases from J, with 8 bases in between. The CDR3 loop spans 13 amino acids. The CDR3 DNA reads TGTGCCAGCAGCTCACCCCAGACAGATACGCAGTATTTT. It yields the protein CASSSPQTDTQYF.

This clonotype was detected many times. The chain has TRBV20-1 and TRBJ2-3; no reliable D call. Germline V gene sequence: CDR1 DFQATT, CDR2 SNEGSKA (reference sequence). CDR3 size: 14 residues. With 5 bases removed from V and 5 bases from J, the gap between germline ends came to 17 bases. DNA of the CDR3: TGCAGTGCTCACAGTGCCCTCGTCGGAGATACGCAGTATTTT. This sequence encodes CSAHSALVGDTQYF.

The chain carries TRBV7-9 and TRBJ1-2; tentative D call: TRBD1 (6 bases). Germline V CDR1 and CDR2: SEHNR, FQNEAQ (reference sequence). V lost 3 bases and J 4 bases, leaving 18 bases between the germline ends. The length of the CDR3 is 16 residues. The CDR3 DNA sequence: TGTGCCAGCAGCTTGGCCGTCGGCAGGGGACTCTATGGCTACACCTTC. It yields the protein CASSLAVGRGLYGYTF.

This chain connects TRBV7-9 to TRBJ2-5; D unresolved. Germline lookup yields CDR1 SEHNR and CDR2 FQNEAQ (reference sequence). The CDR3 spans 11 residues. V was clipped by 7 bases and J by 5 bases, with 8 bases between them. In nucleotides, the CDR3 is TGTGCCAGCACCCTGGGGGAGACCCAGTACTTC. It specifies CASTLGETQYF.

CDR3 sequence (DNA): TGCGCCAGCAGATTAGGGACGGACTATGGCTACACCTTC. Translation gives CASRLGTDYGYTF. V usage is TRBV5-1 and J usage is TRBJ1-2, with a tentative D call TRBD1 (5 bases). The CDR3 is made up of 13 amino acids. Germline assignment: CDR1 SGHRS and CDR2 YFSETQ. With 5 bases removed from V and 3 bases from J, the gap between germline ends came to 11 bases.

This clonotype turned up a few times. The V and J genes are TRBV7-9 and TRBJ1-1, with 10 bases aligning to TRBD1. The germline V gene encodes CDR1 SEHNR and CDR2 FQNEAQ (reference sequence). The length of the CDR3 is 15 residues. Unmatched junction bases numbered 12, after V lost 5 bases and J lost 9 bases. CDR3 loop: CASSPTTGGLSKAFF. CDR3 nucleotides: TGTGCCAGCAGCCCGACGACAGGGGGCTTATCTAAAGCTTTCTTT.

This clonotype was detected only a few times. This chain connects TRBV7-2 to TRBJ1-5, with D possibly matching TRBD1 (6 bases). The V gene lost 5 bases and the J gene lost 3 bases, with 11 bases spanning the gap. The germline CDR1 and CDR2 sequences are SGHTA and FQGNSA. The CDR3 has 14 residues. DNA of the CDR3: TGTGCCAGCAGCACCACAGGGTTCAATCAGCCCCAGCATTTT. It translates to CASSTTGFNQPQHF.

This clonotype has only a few counts. The V call is TRBV10-3, the J call TRBJ1-6, with D perhaps TRBD1 (6 bases). The germline V gene encodes CDR1 ENHRY and CDR2 SYGVKD. Trimming took 6 bases from V and 7 from J, leaving 13 bases between them. This CDR3 has 14 amino acids. Here the CDR3 DNA reads TGTGCCATCAGGCGGGGAGGGGGAAATTCACCCCTCCACTTT. Protein product: CAIRRGGGNSPLHF.

This clonotype was counted only a few times. The chain combines TRBV3-1 with TRBJ1-6, with TRBD1 matching over 12 bases. J was trimmed by 7 bases and V by 10 bases; bases with no gene match: 5. The CDR3 is made up of 14 amino acids. Per the germline V gene, CDR1 is LGHDT and CDR2 is YNNKEL (reference sequence). The CDR3 DNA sequence: TGTGCCACCCAGGGACAGGGGGCCAATTCACCCCTCCACTTT. Translated: CATQGQGANSPLHF.

This chain links TRBV15 with TRBJ2-1; weak D call: TRBD2 (5 bases). Germline CDR1 LNHNV, CDR2 YYDKDF (reference sequence). The CDR3 loop spans 15 amino acids. V was shortened by 7 bases and J by 13 bases, with 26 bases between the two germline ends. In DNA, the CDR3 is TGTGCCACCACCGGCGGGCGGGTCTTAACTACTCAACAGTTCTTC. Its translation is CATTGGRVLTTQQFF.

In this sample, this clonotype turned up a few times. The chain employs TRBV20-1 and TRBJ2-7; TRBD2 matches 7 bases. The CDR3 runs 14 residues. Germline V gene data show CDR1 as DFQATT and CDR2 as SNEGSKA (reference sequence). Losses at the gene ends were 3 bases for V and 9 bases for J; bases not matched to a gene: 14. CDR3: CSARVAGAWGAQYF. The CDR3 nucleotides are TGCAGTGCTAGGGTGGCGGGAGCATGGGGCGCGCAGTACTTC.

The CDR3 sequence is CASTVSGTGAYEQYF. In DNA form, the CDR3 reads TGTGCCAGCACCGTATCCGGGACAGGAGCCTACGAGCAGTACTTC. The J gene is TRBJ2-7, the V gene TRBV5-6, with 8 bases identical to TRBD1. V was clipped by 6 bases and J by 2 bases; unmatched bases: 10. Germline V gene data show CDR1 as SGHDT and CDR2 as YYEEEE. The CDR3 runs 15 residues.

This clonotype showed up many times. The chain uses TRBV24-1 and TRBJ2-7; D is possibly TRBD2 (5 bases). CDR1 is KGHDR, CDR2 SFDVKD, per germline. V was pared by 10 bases and J by 6 bases, with 15 bases between. This CDR3 is built from 12 residues. This chain's CDR3 is CATGGPSSEQYF. The DNA for the CDR3 is TGTGCCACTGGAGGACCTTCTTCCGAGCAGTACTTC.

This clonotype was recorded a few times. The chain recombines TRBV30 with TRBJ2-3, with unresolved D. V lost 1 base to trimming and J lost 0 bases, with 14 bases between them. CDR1 GTSNPN and CDR2 SVGIG come from the germline V gene (reference sequence). CDR3 size: 16 residues. CDR3 protein: CAWSGIRLGSTDTQYF. DNA of the CDR3: TGTGCCTGGAGTGGGATACGTCTCGGGAGCACAGATACGCAGTATTTT.

V usage is TRBV28 and J usage is TRBJ1-3; D uncertain. Germline CDR1 is MDHEN and CDR2 is SYDVKM. Trimming removed 7 bases from V and 1 base from J, with 8 bases in between. The CDR3 length is 13 residues. The CDR3 here is CASTRPSGNTIYF. The CDR3 DNA follows: TGTGCCAGCACCCGCCCTTCTGGAAACACCATATATTTT.

This clonotype was seen more than once but under ten times. The chain is built from TRBV2 and TRBJ2-7; TRBD1 agrees at 7 bases. There are 12 residues in the CDR3. Germline V gives CDR1 SNHLY, CDR2 FYNNEI. J was trimmed by 6 bases and V by 8 bases; bases with no gene match: 7. CDR3: CASDRVASEQYF. DNA of the CDR3: TGTGCCAGCGACAGGGTGGCCTCCGAGCAGTACTTC.

The chain is built from TRBV19 and TRBJ2-1; D may be TRBD1 or TRBD2 (6 bases each). V was cut by 0 bases and J by 5 bases, with 14 bases left in between. Germline V gene lookup returns CDR1 LNHDA and CDR2 SQIVND (reference sequence). The CDR3 loop spans 16 amino acids. The CDR3 DNA sequence: TGTGCCAGTAGTATAGAACAGGGAGCGGGCGACAATGAGCAGTTCTTC. Protein product: CASSIEQGAGDNEQFF.

V is TRBV27 and J is TRBJ2-7; D gene uncertain. This CDR3 has 14 amino acids. Germline CDR1 and CDR2: MNHEY and SMNVEV (reference sequence). The V end lost 3 bases, the J end lost 0 bases, and 9 bases lay between the germline ends. The CDR3: CASSFFPLSYEQYF. The CDR3 bases are TGTGCCAGCAGTTTCTTCCCGCTCTCCTACGAGCAGTACTTC.